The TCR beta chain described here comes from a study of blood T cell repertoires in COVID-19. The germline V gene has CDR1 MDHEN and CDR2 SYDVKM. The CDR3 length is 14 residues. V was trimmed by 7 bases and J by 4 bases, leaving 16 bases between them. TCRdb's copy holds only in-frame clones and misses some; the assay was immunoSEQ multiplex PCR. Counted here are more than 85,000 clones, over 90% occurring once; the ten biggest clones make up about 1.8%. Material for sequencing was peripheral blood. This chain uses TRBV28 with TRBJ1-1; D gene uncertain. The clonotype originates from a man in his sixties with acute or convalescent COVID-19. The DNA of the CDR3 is TGTGCCAGCAATTCGGGAGCCGAATCCACTGAAGCTTTCTTT. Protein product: CASNSGAESTEAFF.